The next 2 T cell receptor beta chains were all read from a single sample in a study of T cells in Graves' hyperthyroidism and ophthalmopathy (dated by TCRdb to the late 2010s). The method was multiplex PCR. Sequencing was carried out with an Illumina HiSeq 2000. The TCR beta CDR3 regions were amplified from RNA transcripts. A first-round RT-PCR of the TCR CDR3 used the HTBI primer set with the Qiagen OneStep RT-PCR kit. The raw public reads went through TCRdb reprocessing: fastp at Q25, MiXCR clone calling, in-frame beta chains kept. All rows with the same CDR3 protein become a single entry with the most common DNA and genes. A total of 250,000 to 350,000 distinct CDR3 sequences appear in this sample, about a sixth of them only once. Together, the top ten hold over 45% of the sample. Sequenced input: blood. The receptor source for this set is a woman aged 55 to 70 with Graves' ophthalmopathy.

This clonotype came up many times. This rearrangement joins TRBV20-1 to TRBJ1-6, with 7 bases matching TRBD1. The CDR3 has 14 residues. Per germline, CDR1 DFQATT and CDR2 SNEGSKA (reference sequence). The J segment lost 8 bases and the V segment lost 6 bases, leaving 10 bases of the junction unmatched. The CDR3 spells CSATDGTVYSPLHF. The DNA for the CDR3 is TGCAGTGCCACGGACGGGACAGTATATTCACCCCTCCACTTT.

Ten or more counts support this clonotype. The chain combines TRBV3-1 with TRBJ1-1; D unclear. V was shortened by 4 bases and J by 5 bases, with 11 bases between the two germline ends. Germline V CDR1 and CDR2: LGHDT, YNNKEL (reference sequence). CDR3 size: 13 residues. CDR3 DNA sequence: TGTGCCAGCAGCCGGACCGGGGAGACTGAAGCTTTCTTT. It yields the protein CASSRTGETEAFF. The variable domain in full, with the rest retrieved from reference TRBV3-1 and TRBJ1-1, is DTAVSQTPKYLVTQMGNDKSIKCEQNLGHDTMYWYKQDSKKFLKIMFSYNNKELIINETVPNRFSPKSPDKAHLNLHINSLELGDSAVYFCASSRTGETEAFFGQGTRLTVV.